This TCR beta chain emerged from a study of blood T cell repertoires in COVID-19. TCRdb's copy holds only in-frame clones and misses some; the assay was immunoSEQ multiplex PCR. The sample includes around 130,000 clones, 75% to 90% of them seen just once. The clonotype comes from a human donor in a cohort sampled during active COVID-19. What was sequenced was peripheral blood.

The chain's CDR3 is CASSQGGVGYTF. In nucleotides, the CDR3 is TGTGCCAGCAGCCAAGGGGGGGTTGGCTACACCTTC. The chain is built from TRBV3-1 (or the pseudogene TRBV3-2) and TRBJ1-2; possible D gene TRBD1, 5 bases. Trimming cost V 1 base and J 7 bases, with 7 bases left between them. The germline V gene has CDR1 LGHDT and CDR2 YNNKEL (reference sequence). The CDR3 is 12 amino acids.